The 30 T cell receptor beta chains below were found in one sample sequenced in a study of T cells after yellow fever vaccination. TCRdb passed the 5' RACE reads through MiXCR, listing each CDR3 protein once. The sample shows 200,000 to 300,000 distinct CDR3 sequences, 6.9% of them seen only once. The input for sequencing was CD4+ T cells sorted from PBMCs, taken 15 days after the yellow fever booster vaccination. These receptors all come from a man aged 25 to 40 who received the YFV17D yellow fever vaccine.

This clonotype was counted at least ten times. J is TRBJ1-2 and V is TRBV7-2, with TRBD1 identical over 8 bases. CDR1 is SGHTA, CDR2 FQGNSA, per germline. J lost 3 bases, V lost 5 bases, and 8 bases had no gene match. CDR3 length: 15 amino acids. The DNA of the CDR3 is TGTGCCAGCAGCGCAAGGGCAGGGGGCGACTATGGCTACACCTTC. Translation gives CASSARAGGDYGYTF.

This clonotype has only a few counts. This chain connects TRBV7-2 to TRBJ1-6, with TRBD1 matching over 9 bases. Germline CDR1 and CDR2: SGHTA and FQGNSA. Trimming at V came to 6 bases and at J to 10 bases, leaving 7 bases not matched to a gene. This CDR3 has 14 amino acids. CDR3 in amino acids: CASRTGQGSSPLHF. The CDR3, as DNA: TGTGCCAGCAGGACGGGACAGGGTTCCTCACCCCTCCACTTT.

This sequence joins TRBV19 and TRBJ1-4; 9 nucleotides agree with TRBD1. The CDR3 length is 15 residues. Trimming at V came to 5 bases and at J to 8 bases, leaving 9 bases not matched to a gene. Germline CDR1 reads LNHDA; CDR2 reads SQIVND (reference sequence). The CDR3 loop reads CASSSPDRGTEKLFF. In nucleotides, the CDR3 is TGTGCCAGTAGTTCCCCAGACAGGGGGACGGAAAAACTGTTTTTT.

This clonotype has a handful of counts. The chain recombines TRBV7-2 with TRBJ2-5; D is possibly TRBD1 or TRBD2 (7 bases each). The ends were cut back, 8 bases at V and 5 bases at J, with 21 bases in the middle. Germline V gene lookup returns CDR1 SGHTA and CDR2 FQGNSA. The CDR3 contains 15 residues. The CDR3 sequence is CASGGGRGGLETQYF. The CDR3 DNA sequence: TGTGCCAGCGGTGGGGGCAGGGGGGGGTTGGAGACCCAGTACTTC.

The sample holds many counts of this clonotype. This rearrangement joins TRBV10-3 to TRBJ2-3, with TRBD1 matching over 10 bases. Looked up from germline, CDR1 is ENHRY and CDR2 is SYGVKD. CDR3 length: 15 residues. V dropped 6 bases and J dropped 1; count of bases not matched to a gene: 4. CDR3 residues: CAIRDGQGGTDTQYF. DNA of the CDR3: TGTGCCATCAGAGATGGACAGGGGGGCACAGATACGCAGTATTTT.

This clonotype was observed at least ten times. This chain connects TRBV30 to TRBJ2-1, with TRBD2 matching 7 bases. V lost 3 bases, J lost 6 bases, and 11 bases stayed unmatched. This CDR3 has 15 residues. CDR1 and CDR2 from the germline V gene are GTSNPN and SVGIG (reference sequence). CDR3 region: CAWSWAGLRGNEQFF. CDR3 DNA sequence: TGTGCCTGGAGCTGGGCGGGACTAAGGGGCAATGAGCAGTTCTTC. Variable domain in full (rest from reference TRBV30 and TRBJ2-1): SQTIHQWPATLVQPVGSPLSLECTVEGTSNPNLYWYRQAAGRGLQLLFYSVGIGQISSEVPQNLSASRPQDRQFILSSKKLLLSDSGFYLCAWSWAGLRGNEQFFGPGTRLTVL.

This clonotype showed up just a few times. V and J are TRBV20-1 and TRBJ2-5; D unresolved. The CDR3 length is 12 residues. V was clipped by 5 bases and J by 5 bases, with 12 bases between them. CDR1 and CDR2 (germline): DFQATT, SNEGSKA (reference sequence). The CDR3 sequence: CSAPEGWETQYF. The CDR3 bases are TGCAGTGCTCCCGAAGGTTGGGAGACCCAGTACTTC.

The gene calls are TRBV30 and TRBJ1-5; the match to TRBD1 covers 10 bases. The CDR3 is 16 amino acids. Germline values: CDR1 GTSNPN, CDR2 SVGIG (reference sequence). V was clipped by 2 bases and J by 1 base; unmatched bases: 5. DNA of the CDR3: TGTGCCTGGAGTCGGGACAGGGGAGGGAGCAATCAGCCCCAGCATTTT. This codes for CAWSRDRGGSNQPQHF.

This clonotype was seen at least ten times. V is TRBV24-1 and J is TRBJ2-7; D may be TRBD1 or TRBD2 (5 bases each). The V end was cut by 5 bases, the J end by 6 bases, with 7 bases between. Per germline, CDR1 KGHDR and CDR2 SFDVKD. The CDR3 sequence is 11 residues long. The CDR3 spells CATSGGGEQYF. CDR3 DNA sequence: TGTGCCACCAGTGGTGGGGGCGAGCAGTACTTC.

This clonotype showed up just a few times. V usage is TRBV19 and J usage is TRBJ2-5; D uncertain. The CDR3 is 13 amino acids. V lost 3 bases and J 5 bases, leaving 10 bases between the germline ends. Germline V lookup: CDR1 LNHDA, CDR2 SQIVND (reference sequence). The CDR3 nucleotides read TGTGCCAGTAGTATCTCGGACCTGGAGACCCAGTACTTC. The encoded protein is CASSISDLETQYF.

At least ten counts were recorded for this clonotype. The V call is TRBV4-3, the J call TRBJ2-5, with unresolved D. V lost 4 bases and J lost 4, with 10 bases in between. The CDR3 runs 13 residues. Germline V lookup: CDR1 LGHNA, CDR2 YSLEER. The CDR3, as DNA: TGCGCCAGCAGCCTGATGTCAGGAGAGACCCAGTACTTC. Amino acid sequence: CASSLMSGETQYF.

The CDR3: CASSRGPSEETQYF. CDR3 coding DNA: TGCGCCAGCAGCAGGGGGCCTAGCGAGGAGACCCAGTACTTC. The chain employs TRBV5-1 and TRBJ2-5; a weak D match, TRBD1 (7 bases). The germline gives CDR1 SGHRS, CDR2 YFSETQ. The CDR3 runs 14 residues. V was cut by 4 bases and J by 5 bases, with 15 bases left in between.

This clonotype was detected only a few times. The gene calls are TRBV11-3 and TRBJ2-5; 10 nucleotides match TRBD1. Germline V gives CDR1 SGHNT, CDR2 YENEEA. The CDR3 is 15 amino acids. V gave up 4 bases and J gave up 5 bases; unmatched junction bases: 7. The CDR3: CASSSGTGEPETQYF. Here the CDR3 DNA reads TGTGCCAGCAGCTCCGGGACAGGGGAGCCCGAGACCCAGTACTTC.

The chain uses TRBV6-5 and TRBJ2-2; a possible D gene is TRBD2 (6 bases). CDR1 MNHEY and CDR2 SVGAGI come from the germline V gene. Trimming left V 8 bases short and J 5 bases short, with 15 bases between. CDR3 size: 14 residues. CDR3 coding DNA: TGTGCCAGCCAAGGGAGGCCGGGGACCGGGGAGCTGTTTTTT. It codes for CASQGRPGTGELFF.

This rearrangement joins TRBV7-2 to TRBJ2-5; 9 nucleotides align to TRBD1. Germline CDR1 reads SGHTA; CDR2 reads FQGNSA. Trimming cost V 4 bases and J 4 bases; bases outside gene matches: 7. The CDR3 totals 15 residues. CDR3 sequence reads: CASSSRMTGGETQYF. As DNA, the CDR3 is TGTGCCAGCAGCTCCAGAATGACAGGGGGAGAGACCCAGTACTTC.

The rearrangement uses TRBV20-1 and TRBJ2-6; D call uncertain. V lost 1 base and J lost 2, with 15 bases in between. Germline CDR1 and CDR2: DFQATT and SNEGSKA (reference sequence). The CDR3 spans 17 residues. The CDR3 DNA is TGCAGTGCTAGAGGATTTTTCCGCTCGGCTGGGGCCAACGTCCTGACTTTC. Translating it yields CSARGFFRSAGANVLTF.

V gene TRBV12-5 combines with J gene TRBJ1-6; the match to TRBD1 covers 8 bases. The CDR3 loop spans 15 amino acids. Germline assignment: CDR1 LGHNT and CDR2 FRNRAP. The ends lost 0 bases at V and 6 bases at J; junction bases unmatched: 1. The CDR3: CASGLVDRGNSPLHF. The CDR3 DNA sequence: TGTGCTAGTGGTTTGGTAGACAGGGGTAATTCACCCCTCCACTTT.

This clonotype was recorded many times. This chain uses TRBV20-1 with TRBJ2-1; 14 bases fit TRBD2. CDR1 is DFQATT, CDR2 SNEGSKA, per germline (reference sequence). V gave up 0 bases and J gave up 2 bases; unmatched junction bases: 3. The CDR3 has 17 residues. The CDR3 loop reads CSARDWGLAGAYNEQFF. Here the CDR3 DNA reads TGCAGTGCTAGAGATTGGGGACTAGCGGGAGCCTACAATGAGCAGTTCTTC.

As DNA, the CDR3 is TGTGCCAGCGCTGCCCCGGGACTACTTCATTCACCCCTCCACTTT. Its protein product is CASAAPGLLHSPLHF. The J gene is TRBJ1-6, the V gene TRBV6-2 or TRBV6-3; tentatively, D is TRBD1 (5 bases). The CDR3 is made up of 15 amino acids. V gave up 8 bases and J gave up 8 bases, with 19 bases separating them. Germline CDR1 reads MNHEY; CDR2 reads SVGEGT.

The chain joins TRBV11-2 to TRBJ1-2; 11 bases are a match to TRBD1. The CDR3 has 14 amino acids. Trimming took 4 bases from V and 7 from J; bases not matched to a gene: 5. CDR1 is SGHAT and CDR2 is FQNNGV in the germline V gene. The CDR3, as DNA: TGTGCCAGCAGCTCCGGACAGGGGGCTGGTGGCTACACCTTC. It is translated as CASSSGQGAGGYTF.

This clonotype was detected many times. CDR3 bases: TGCAGTGCTACTAGCGGGAGGGCCAGTTCCTACAATGAGCAGTTCTTC. It codes for CSATSGRASSYNEQFF. The chain couples TRBV20-1 to TRBJ2-1, with TRBD2 matching 12 bases. This CDR3 spans 16 amino acids. Germline V gives CDR1 DFQATT, CDR2 SNEGSKA (reference sequence). V lost 4 bases to trimming and J lost 1 base; unmatched junction nucleotides: 5.

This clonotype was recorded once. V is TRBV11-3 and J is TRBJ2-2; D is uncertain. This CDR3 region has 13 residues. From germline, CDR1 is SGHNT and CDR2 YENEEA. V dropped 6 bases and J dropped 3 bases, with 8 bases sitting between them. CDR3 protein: CASRSTYTGELFF. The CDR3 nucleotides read TGTGCCAGCAGGTCCACATACACCGGGGAGCTGTTTTTT.

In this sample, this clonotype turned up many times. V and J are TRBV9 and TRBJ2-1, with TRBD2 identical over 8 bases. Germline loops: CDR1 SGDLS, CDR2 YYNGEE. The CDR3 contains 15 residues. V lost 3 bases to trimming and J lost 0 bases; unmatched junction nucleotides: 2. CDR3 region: CASSERGSSYNEQFF. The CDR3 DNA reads TGTGCCAGCAGCGAGCGGGGGAGCTCCTACAATGAGCAGTTCTTC.

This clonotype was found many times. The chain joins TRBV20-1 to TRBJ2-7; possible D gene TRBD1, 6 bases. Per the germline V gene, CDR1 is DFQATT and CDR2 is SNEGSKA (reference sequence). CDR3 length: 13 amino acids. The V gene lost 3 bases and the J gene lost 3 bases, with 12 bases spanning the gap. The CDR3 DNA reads TGCAGTGCTAGTAGGCAGGGGAGCTACGAGCAGTACTTC. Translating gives CSASRQGSYEQYF.

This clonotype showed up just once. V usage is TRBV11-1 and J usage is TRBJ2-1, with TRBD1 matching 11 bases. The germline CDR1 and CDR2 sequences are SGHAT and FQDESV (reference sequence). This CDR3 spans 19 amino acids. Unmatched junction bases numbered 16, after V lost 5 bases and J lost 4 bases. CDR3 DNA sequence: TGTGCCAGCAGCCCTCGGACAGGGGGCTCGGGAGCGTCTTACAATGAGCAGTTCTTC. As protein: CASSPRTGGSGASYNEQFF.

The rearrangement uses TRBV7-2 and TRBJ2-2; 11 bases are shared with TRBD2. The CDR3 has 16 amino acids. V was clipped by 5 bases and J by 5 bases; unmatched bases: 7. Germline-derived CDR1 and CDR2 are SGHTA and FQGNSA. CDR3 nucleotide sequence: TGTGCCAGCAGCCAGACTAGCGGGACGTATACCGGGGAGCTGTTTTTT. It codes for CASSQTSGTYTGELFF.

The chain's CDR3 is CASSRDAYNEQFF. Here the CDR3 DNA reads TGTGCCAGCAGCAGGGACGCCTACAATGAGCAGTTCTTC. The chain carries TRBV6-1 and TRBJ2-1; the D call may be TRBD1 or TRBD2 (5 bases each). The CDR3 is 13 amino acids. CDR1 is MNHNS and CDR2 is SASEGT in the germline V gene. V dropped 6 bases and J dropped 2 bases, with 8 bases sitting between them.

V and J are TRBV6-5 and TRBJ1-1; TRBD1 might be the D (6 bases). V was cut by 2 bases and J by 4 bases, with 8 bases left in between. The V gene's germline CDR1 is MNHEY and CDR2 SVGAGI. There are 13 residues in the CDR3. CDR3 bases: TGTGCCAGCAGTTACGGAGGGGGCACTGAAGCTTTCTTT. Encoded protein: CASSYGGGTEAFF.

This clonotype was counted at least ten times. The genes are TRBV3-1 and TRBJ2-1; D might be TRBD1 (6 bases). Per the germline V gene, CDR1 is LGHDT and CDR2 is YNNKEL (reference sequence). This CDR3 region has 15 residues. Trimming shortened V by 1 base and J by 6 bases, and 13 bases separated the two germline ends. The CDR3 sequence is CASSQVQGRGNEQFF. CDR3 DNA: TGTGCCAGCAGCCAAGTACAGGGTCGGGGCAATGAGCAGTTCTTC.

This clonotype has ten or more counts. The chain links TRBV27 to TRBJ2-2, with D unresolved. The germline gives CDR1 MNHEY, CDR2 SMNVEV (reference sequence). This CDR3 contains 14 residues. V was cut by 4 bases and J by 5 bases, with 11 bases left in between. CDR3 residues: CASSWRRQTGELFF. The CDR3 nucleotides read TGTGCCAGCAGTTGGCGCAGACAAACCGGGGAGCTGTTTTTT.